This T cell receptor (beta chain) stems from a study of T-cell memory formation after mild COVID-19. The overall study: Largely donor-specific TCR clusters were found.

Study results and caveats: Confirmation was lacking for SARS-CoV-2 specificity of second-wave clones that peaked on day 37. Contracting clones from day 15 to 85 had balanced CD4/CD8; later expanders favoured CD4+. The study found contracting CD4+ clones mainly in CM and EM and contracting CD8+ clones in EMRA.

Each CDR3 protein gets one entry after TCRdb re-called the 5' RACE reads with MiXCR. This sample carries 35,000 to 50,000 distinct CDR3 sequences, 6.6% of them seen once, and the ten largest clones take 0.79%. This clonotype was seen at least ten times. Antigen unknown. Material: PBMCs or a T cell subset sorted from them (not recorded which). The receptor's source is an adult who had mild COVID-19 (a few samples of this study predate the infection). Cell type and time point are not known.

The CDR3 nucleotides are TGCGCCAGCAGCCGCTCGACTAGCGGGAGATCAAATGAGCAGTTCTTC. This sequence encodes CASSRSTSGRSNEQFF. The chain recombines TRBV4-1 with TRBJ2-1; 12 nucleotides match TRBD2. Trimming took 4 bases from V and 7 from J; bases not matched to a gene: 8. The CDR3 totals 16 residues. CDR1 is MGHRA, CDR2 YSYEKL, per germline.